The 20 T cell receptor beta chains in this list originate from one sample, sequenced in a study of cytomegalovirus exposure and HLA in healthy donors. TCRdb's copy holds only in-frame clones and misses some; the assay was immunoSEQ multiplex PCR. The repertoire holds some 120,000 clones, roughly 90% seen once, with 2% to 2.5% in the top ten. The sequencing sample was made of PBMCs. The origin of the receptors is a woman between 18 and 29 years old in good health and CMV-seronegative.

The V call is TRBV6-6, the J call TRBJ2-7; D is possibly TRBD1 (5 bases). Trimming left V 1 base short and J 3 bases short, with 16 bases between. Looked up from germline, CDR1 is MNHNY and CDR2 is SVGAGI (reference sequence). CDR3 length: 16 residues. CDR3 amino acids: CASSYFRAKGLYEQYF. The CDR3 region has the DNA TGTGCCAGCAGTTACTTCCGCGCCAAGGGGCTCTACGAGCAGTACTTC.

This chain links TRBV19 with TRBJ2-1; TRBD2 matches 7 bases. The J segment lost 7 bases and the V segment lost 7 bases, leaving 7 bases of the junction unmatched. This CDR3 spans 13 amino acids. From germline, CDR1 is LNHDA and CDR2 SQIVND (reference sequence). CDR3 region: CASKFSGYNEQFF. The CDR3 region has the DNA TGTGCCAGTAAGTTTAGCGGGTATAATGAGCAGTTCTTC.

The rearrangement uses TRBV19 and TRBJ2-3; D ambiguous. With 1 base removed from V and 1 base from J, the gap between germline ends came to 9 bases. The germline CDR1 and CDR2 sequences are LNHDA and SQIVND (reference sequence). The CDR3 runs 15 residues. The CDR3 loop is CASSIVAIGTDTQYF. The CDR3 nucleotides are TGTGCCAGTAGTATAGTCGCTATTGGCACAGATACGCAGTATTTT.

This clone was counted a few times. The chain is built from TRBV7-9 and TRBJ1-1; a possible D gene is TRBD1 (6 bases). Germline CDR1 and CDR2: SEHNR and FQNEAQ (reference sequence). The CDR3 contains 15 residues. V gave up 8 bases and J gave up 4 bases, with 20 bases separating them. As DNA, the CDR3 is TGTGCCAGCGTACGACATTTTTCAGGGGCCACTGAAGCTTTCTTT. Its translation: CASVRHFSGATEAFF.

The genes are TRBV11-3 and TRBJ2-3, with 9 bases identical to TRBD1. The V gene end was trimmed by 4 bases and the J gene end by 1 base; junction bases not matched to a gene: 0. The CDR3 runs 14 residues. The germline V gene encodes CDR1 SGHNT and CDR2 YENEEA. CDR3 loop: CASSWDRGTDTQYF. The CDR3 region has the DNA TGTGCCAGCAGCTGGGACAGGGGCACAGATACGCAGTATTTT.

The chain recombines TRBV5-4 with TRBJ2-1, with 9 bases that match TRBD2. The CDR3 consists of 17 residues. The germline CDR1 and CDR2 sequences are SGHNT and YYREEE (reference sequence). With V trimmed by 0 bases and J by 9 bases, 13 bases remained unmatched. CDR3 residues: CASSLATQAGGYGEQFF. The CDR3 DNA reads as TGTGCCAGCAGCTTGGCGACCCAAGCGGGAGGATACGGTGAGCAGTTCTTC.

This chain uses TRBV18 with TRBJ2-1; possibly TRBD1 for D (5 bases). Trimming removed 10 bases from V and 3 bases from J, with 13 bases in between. The CDR3 sequence is 13 residues long. Germline CDR1 and CDR2: KGHSH and LQKENI. CDR3 protein: CATHSDSYNEQFF. The CDR3 nucleotides read TGTGCCACTCACTCCGACAGCTACAATGAGCAGTTCTTC. The variable domain in full, completed from reference TRBV18 and TRBJ2-1, reads NAGVMQNPRHLVRRRGQEARLRCSPMKGHSHVYWYRQLPEEGLKFMVYLQKENIIDESGMPKERFSAEFPKEGPSILRIQQVVRGDSAAYFCATHSDSYNEQFFGPGTRLTVL.

This clone occurred a few times. The V and J genes are TRBV2 and TRBJ1-2; tentatively, D is TRBD1 (5 bases). V was pared by 6 bases and J by 7 bases, with 24 bases between. CDR3 length equals 16 residues. Germline CDR1 and CDR2: SNHLY and FYNNEI. The CDR3 sequence: CASRLTAQDSEVGYTF. The CDR3 DNA follows: TGTGCCAGCAGATTGACAGCCCAGGATTCTGAAGTTGGCTACACCTTC.

J is TRBJ2-1 and V is TRBV13; 8 bases match TRBD2. The CDR3 extends over 16 amino acids. V lost 4 bases and J lost 7; bases outside the gene matches: 12. CDR1 and CDR2 (germline): PRHDT, FYEKMQ (reference sequence). The CDR3 here is CASSSGRREVWNEQFF. CDR3 bases: TGTGCCAGCAGCTCCGGCCGGCGGGAGGTGTGGAATGAGCAGTTCTTC.

This chain connects TRBV27 to TRBJ1-5; TRBD1 matches at 7 bases. The CDR3 extends over 14 amino acids. V lost 7 bases, J lost 0 bases, and 3 bases stayed unmatched. Germline-derived CDR1 and CDR2 are MNHEY and SMNVEV (reference sequence). This CDR3 is CASKQGYSNQPQHF. DNA of the CDR3: TGTGCCAGCAAACAGGGGTATAGCAATCAGCCCCAGCATTTT.

The sample holds one count of this clone. V gene TRBV6-1 combines with J gene TRBJ2-1, with TRBD2 matching over 8 bases. V was clipped by 6 bases and J by 2 bases; unmatched bases: 6. CDR3 size: 15 residues. Germline CDR1 reads MNHNS; CDR2 reads SASEGT. The CDR3 nucleotides read TGTGCCAGCAGGACACTAGCGGCTACCTACAATGAGCAGTTCTTC. It encodes CASRTLAATYNEQFF.

The V call is TRBV30, the J call TRBJ1-1; 7 bases map to TRBD1. There are 11 residues in the CDR3. Per germline, CDR1 GTSNPN and CDR2 SVGIG (reference sequence). J was trimmed by 4 bases and V by 7 bases; bases with no gene match: 3. In nucleotides, the CDR3 is TGTGCCTCCGACAGGGCCACTGAAGCTTTCTTT. This sequence encodes CASDRATEAFF.

This clone appeared a single time. The genes are TRBV19 and TRBJ2-1, with D maybe TRBD2 (6 bases). V lost 8 bases and J lost 7, with 9 bases in between. CDR1 and CDR2 (germline): LNHDA, SQIVND (reference sequence). The CDR3 consists of 11 residues. The CDR3 nucleotides are TGTGCCAGTCGGGCGGGGAATGAGCAGTTCTTC. It yields the protein CASRAGNEQFF.

The chain couples TRBV2 to TRBJ1-2; possible D gene TRBD1, 6 bases. CDR1 is SNHLY, CDR2 FYNNEI, per germline. V lost 8 bases and J lost 7, with 17 bases in between. This CDR3 is 13 amino acids long. The CDR3 here is CASLPTGSAGYTF. The CDR3 DNA follows: TGTGCCAGCCTTCCTACAGGGTCGGCTGGCTACACCTTC.

The chain couples TRBV11-3 to TRBJ1-1; possible D gene TRBD1, 5 bases. With 1 base removed from V and 8 bases from J, the gap between germline ends came to 26 bases. This CDR3 is 18 amino acids long. Per the germline V gene, CDR1 is SGHNT and CDR2 is YENEEA. The CDR3 DNA follows: TGTGCCAGCAGCTTAGGGGTGCGGGGCGCCCCCGCCAAACTAGAAGCTTTCTTT. Its protein is CASSLGVRGAPAKLEAFF. The whole variable domain, filled in from reference TRBV11-3 and TRBJ1-1, reads EAGVVQSPRYKIIEKKQPVAFWCNPISGHNTLYWYLQNLGQGPELLIRYENEEAVDDSQLPKDRFSAERLKGVDSTLKIQPAELGDSAVYLCASSLGVRGAPAKLEAFFGQGTRLTVV.

V gene TRBV2 combines with J gene TRBJ2-7, with a possible D match to TRBD1 (5 bases). CDR3 size: 14 residues. Germline V gene data show CDR1 as SNHLY and CDR2 as FYNNEI. V was trimmed by 2 bases and J by 7 bases, leaving 15 bases between them. The CDR3, as DNA: TGTGCCAGCAGTGAAAGGTCTTCAGGGTATGAGCAGTACTTC. This translates into CASSERSSGYEQYF.

This chain connects TRBV6-1 to TRBJ1-3; 9 positions agree with TRBD1. Germline values: CDR1 MNHNS, CDR2 SASEGT. The CDR3 consists of 12 residues. V trimming: 5 bases; J trimming: 10 bases; junction bases outside the gene matches: 3. The CDR3 nucleotides read TGTGCCAGCAGTCAGACAGGGGGAACCATATATTTT. Protein: CASSQTGGTIYF.

There are a few counts of this clone. The V gene is TRBV5-1, the J gene TRBJ1-2; 11 positions match TRBD1. Trimming took 3 bases from V and 7 from J; bases not matched to a gene: 8. This CDR3 comprises 15 residues. Germline V lookup: CDR1 SGHRS, CDR2 YFSETQ. As DNA, the CDR3 is TGCGCCAGCAGCTCCGGACAGGGGGCTTTTCTTGGCTACACCTTC. Amino acids: CASSSGQGAFLGYTF.

The chain links TRBV29-1 to TRBJ2-3; D perhaps matches TRBD1 (6 bases). The CDR3 has 13 residues. V was cut by 5 bases and J by 11 bases, with 20 bases left in between. Germline CDR1 SQVTM, CDR2 ANQGSEA. In nucleotides, the CDR3 is TGCAGCGTTTATAGCGACAGGAGTCTATTGCAGTATTTT. It is translated as CSVYSDRSLLQYF.

The chain employs TRBV6-1 and TRBJ2-1, with 11 nucleotides matching TRBD2. The CDR3 runs 15 residues. Germline V CDR1 and CDR2: MNHNS, SASEGT. Trimming at V came to 5 bases and at J to 4 bases, leaving 4 bases not matched to a gene. CDR3 sequence: CASSSGTSGYNEQFF. The CDR3 DNA sequence: TGTGCCAGCAGTTCCGGGACTAGCGGATACAATGAGCAGTTCTTC.